These T cell receptor beta chains were read from a single sample in a study of T cell responses to AZD1222 COVID-19 vaccine. Only in-frame clones appear in the TCRdb table, and some are missing; sequencing was by immunoSEQ multiplex PCR. There are 130,000 or so clones in the sample; 80% to 90% occur only once, and approximately 9.8% lies in the top ten. Specimen: peripheral blood, collected 28 days after the second AZD1222 dose. Receptors were obtained from an adult who received the AZD1222 COVID-19 vaccine. Each CDR3 is given with its conserved first and last residue. A D gene is named only where the DNA matches it firmly. A clone size is listed for some rows: how often the clone was seen (once, few, many), or a class if it is expanded.

J,length,V,size,D,CDR3,DNA
TRBJ1-6,17,TRBV20-1,NA,NA,CSASRQVPFSYNSPLHF,TGCAGTGCTAGTCGGCAGGTTCCCTTCTCCTATAATTCACCCCTCCACTTT
TRBJ2-5,16,TRBV5-1,NA,TRBD2,CASSLGFSGSEETQYF,TGCGCCAGCAGCTTGGGTTTTAGCGGGTCCGAGGAGACCCAGTACTTC
TRBJ1-5,15,TRBV3-1/TRBV3-2,once,NA,CASSQDPNSNQPQHF,TGTGCCAGCAGCCAAGATCCAAATAGCAATCAGCCCCAGCATTTT
TRBJ2-3,17,TRBV19,NA,TRBD2,CASSPKRTSGSGDTQYF,TGTGCCAGTAGCCCAAAACGGACTAGCGGGAGTGGGGATACGCAGTATTTT
TRBJ2-1,15,TRBV6-5,NA,TRBD1,CASSFGQGAWNEQFF,TGTGCCAGCAGTTTCGGACAGGGGGCATGGAATGAGCAGTTCTTC
TRBJ1-1,19,TRBV3-1/TRBV3-2,NA,NA,CASSPRQGRGGRLYTEAFF,TGTGCCAGCAGCCCCAGGCAAGGGAGAGGTGGGCGTTTATACACTGAAGCTTTCTTT
TRBJ2-7,15,TRBV4-1,NA,NA,CASSQERFIGGEQYF,TGCGCCAGCAGCCAAGAAAGATTCATTGGGGGCGAGCAGTACTTC
TRBJ2-7,15,TRBV2,NA,NA,CASSLDSYLSYEQYF,TGTGCCAGCAGTTTAGACAGCTACCTCTCCTACGAGCAGTACTTC
TRBJ2-2,16,TRBV5-1,once,TRBD1,CASIPAGTGNTGELFF,TGCGCCAGCATACCAGCCGGGACAGGGAACACCGGGGAGCTGTTTTTT
TRBJ2-5,11,TRBV2,NA,NA,CASKQLNTQYF,TGTGCCAGCAAACAATTAAACACCCAGTACTTC
TRBJ1-2,17,TRBV4-1,once,TRBD1,CASSQWDRVLINYGYTF,TGCGCCAGCAGCCAGTGGGACAGGGTCTTGATTAACTATGGCTACACCTTC
TRBJ1-5,14,TRBV30,NA,TRBD1,CAWSPGQSSQPQHF,TGTGCCTGGAGTCCGGGACAGTCCAGTCAGCCCCAGCATTTT
TRBJ1-6,15,TRBV4-3,NA,NA,CASSQEGVTNSPLHF,TGCGCCAGCAGCCAAGAAGGCGTCACCAATTCACCCCTCCACTTT
TRBJ2-1,14,TRBV3-1/TRBV3-2,once,NA,CASSRPGSSNEQFF,TGTGCCAGCAGCCGACCGGGGTCGAGCAATGAGCAGTTCTTC
TRBJ2-7,14,TRBV7-9,NA,NA,CASSLGVLSYEQYF,TGTGCCAGCAGCCTGGGCGTACTCTCCTACGAGCAGTACTTC
TRBJ1-1,12,TRBV30,NA,NA,CAWSVLGAEAFF,TGTGCCTGGAGTGTATTGGGTGCTGAAGCTTTCTTT
TRBJ2-7,15,TRBV9,NA,NA,CASSVADSFSYEQYF,TGTGCCAGCAGCGTAGCGGACTCCTTCTCCTACGAGCAGTACTTC
TRBJ2-4,17,TRBV14,few,TRBD2,CASSQDSFGGTKNIQYF,TGTGCCAGCAGCCAAGATTCGTTCGGGGGGACCAAAAACATTCAGTACTTC
TRBJ2-3,13,TRBV27,NA,NA,CASTNILTDTQYF,TGTGCCAGCACAAACATCCTCACAGATACGCAGTATTTT
TRBJ1-1,13,TRBV4-1,NA,NA,CASSQDGDTEAFF,TGCGCCAGCAGCCAAGACGGGGACACTGAAGCTTTCTTT
TRBJ1-1,13,TRBV3-1/TRBV3-2,NA,NA,CASSWASRTEAFF,TGTGCCAGCAGCTGGGCCTCTAGGACTGAAGCTTTCTTT
TRBJ1-5,13,TRBV19,once,NA,CASSLGSNQPQHF,TGTGCCAGTAGTTTGGGGAGCAATCAGCCCCAGCATTTT
TRBJ2-3,14,TRBV24-1,NA,TRBD2,CATSDSSGGDTQYF,TGTGCCACCAGTGATTCCTCCGGGGGGGATACGCAGTATTTT
TRBJ1-3,15,TRBV5-1,NA,NA,CASSLTPVEGNTIYF,TGCGCCAGCAGCTTGACTCCAGTGGAGGGAAACACCATATATTTT
TRBJ1-5,19,TRBV11-2,NA,TRBD1,CASSLTKGQDQISNQPQHF,TGTGCCAGCAGCCTCACGAAGGGACAGGACCAGATTAGCAATCAGCCCCAGCATTTT
TRBJ1-5,15,TRBV19,few,NA,CASREAGSGNQPQHF,TGTGCCAGTAGGGAAGCAGGGAGTGGCAATCAGCCCCAGCATTTT
TRBJ1-3,15,TRBV18,NA,NA,CASSPDSLSGNTIYF,TGTGCCAGCTCACCCGACAGCCTCTCTGGAAACACCATATATTTT
TRBJ1-2,15,TRBV4-1,once,NA,CASSHLGGRDYGYTF,TGCGCCAGCAGCCATTTAGGGGGGCGCGACTATGGCTACACCTTC
TRBJ1-1,13,TRBV4-3,NA,NA,CASSVQLNTEAFF,TGCGCCAGCAGCGTACAATTGAACACTGAAGCTTTCTTT
TRBJ2-3,17,TRBV11-2,NA,NA,CASSLGVGGKRRNTQYF,TGTGCCAGCAGCTTAGGGGTAGGGGGGAAGAGGAGGAATACGCAGTATTTT
TRBJ1-2,12,TRBV7-6,NA,NA,CASSFKGNGYTF,TGTGCCAGCAGCTTTAAGGGAAATGGCTACACCTTC
TRBJ1-1,11,TRBV20-1,NA,NA,CSARLGTEAFF,TGCAGTGCCCGCCTGGGCACTGAAGCTTTCTTT